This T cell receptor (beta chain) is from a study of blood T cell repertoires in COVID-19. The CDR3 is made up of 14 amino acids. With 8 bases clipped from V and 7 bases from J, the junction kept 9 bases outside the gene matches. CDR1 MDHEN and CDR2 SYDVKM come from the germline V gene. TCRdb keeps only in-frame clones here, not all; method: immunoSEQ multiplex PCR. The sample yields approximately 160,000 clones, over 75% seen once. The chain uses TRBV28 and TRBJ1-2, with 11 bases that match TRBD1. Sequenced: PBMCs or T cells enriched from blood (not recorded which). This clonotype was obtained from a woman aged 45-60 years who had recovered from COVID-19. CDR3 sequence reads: CASGRTGGLGGYTF. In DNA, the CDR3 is TGTGCCAGCGGGAGGACAGGGGGCCTCGGTGGCTACACCTTC.